This T cell receptor beta chain was identified during a study of regulatory T cells in long-lasting Graves disease. Turning to the study itself: In persistent Graves' disease, antithyroid drugs had been taken for over 5 years and TSH receptor antibodies stayed positive. The study's findings and limits: When disease was persistent, TRBV28, TRBJ1-2 and TRBJ2-5 were the favored segments. Relative to new patients (under 1,000), persistent patients exhibited greater sharing of public clonotypes (more than 2,500).

Germline CDR1 and CDR2: SGHDN and FVKESK. Trimming took off 3 bases at V and 4 bases at J, with 6 bases between the two ends. The CDR3 has 12 residues. Specified time point: persistent/refractory GD, antithyroid drugs over 5 years with positive TRAb. Researchers made the TCR library from RNA that was extracted from PBMCs. Recruitment took place at an endocrinology department in Xi'an, China. In building TCR beta libraries, iRepertoire HTBI primers were used together with Arm-PCR of CDR3 regions. TCRdb recomputed calls from the multiplex PCR reads with MiXCR, one row per CDR3 protein. The repertoire consists of approximately 500,000 distinct CDR3 sequences, with about 22% occurring once and the leading ten covering 7.1%. As to this clonotype: The target antigen is unknown.

The receptor was isolated from a female donor with Graves disease. This chain uses TRBV14 with TRBJ1-1; no clear D gene. Sequencing used peripheral blood mononuclear cells (PBMCs), obtained when the disease was refractory, from a patient treated with antithyroid drugs. CDR3 nucleotides: TGTGCCAGCAGCCACACACCCACTGAAGCTTTCTTT. Translating it yields CASSHTPTEAFF.